What follows describes a single T cell receptor (beta chain). Looked up from germline, CDR1 is ENHRY and CDR2 is SYGVKD. The CDR3 sequence is 15 residues long. The J segment lost 3 bases and the V segment lost 6 bases, leaving 10 bases of the junction unmatched. Clones were sequenced by immunoSEQ multiplex PCR, and TCRdb holds only the in-frame ones, with some missing. This sample has 200,000 to 250,000 clones, with approximately 86% found just once. The sample comes from a study of blood T cell repertoires in COVID-19. V and J are TRBV10-3 and TRBJ2-5, with 7 positions matching TRBD1. Specimen: peripheral blood. The TCR originated in a man in his fifties or sixties with acute or convalescent COVID-19. The CDR3, as DNA: TGTGCCATCAGGGATAACCGGGACAGTAAAGAGACCCAGTACTTC. Its protein is CAIRDNRDSKETQYF.